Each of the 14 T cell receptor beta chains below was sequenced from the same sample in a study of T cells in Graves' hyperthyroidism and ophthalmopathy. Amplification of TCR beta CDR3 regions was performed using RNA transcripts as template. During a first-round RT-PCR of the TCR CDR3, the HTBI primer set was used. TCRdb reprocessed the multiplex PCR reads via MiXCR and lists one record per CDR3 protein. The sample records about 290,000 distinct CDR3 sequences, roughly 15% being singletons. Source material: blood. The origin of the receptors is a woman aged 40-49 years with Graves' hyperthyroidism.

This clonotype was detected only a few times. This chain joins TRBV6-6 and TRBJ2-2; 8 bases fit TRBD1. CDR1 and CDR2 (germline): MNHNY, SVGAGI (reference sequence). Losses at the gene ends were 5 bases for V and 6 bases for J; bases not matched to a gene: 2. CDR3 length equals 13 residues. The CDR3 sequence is CASSRQGPGELFF. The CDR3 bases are TGTGCCAGCAGTCGACAGGGGCCCGGGGAGCTGTTTTTT.

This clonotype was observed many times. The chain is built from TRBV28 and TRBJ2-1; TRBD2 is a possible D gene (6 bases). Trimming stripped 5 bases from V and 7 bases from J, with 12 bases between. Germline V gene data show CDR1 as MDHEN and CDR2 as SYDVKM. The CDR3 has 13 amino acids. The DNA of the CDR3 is TGTGCCAGCAGTCCACCAAGCGGGAATGAGCAGTTCTTC. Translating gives CASSPPSGNEQFF.

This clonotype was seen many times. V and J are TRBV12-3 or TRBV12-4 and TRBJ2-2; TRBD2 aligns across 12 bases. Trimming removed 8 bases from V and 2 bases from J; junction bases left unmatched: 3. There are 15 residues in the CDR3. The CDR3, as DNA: TGTGCCAGCGGGACTAGCGGGCTTAACACCGGGGAGCTGTTTTTT. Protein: CASGTSGLNTGELFF.

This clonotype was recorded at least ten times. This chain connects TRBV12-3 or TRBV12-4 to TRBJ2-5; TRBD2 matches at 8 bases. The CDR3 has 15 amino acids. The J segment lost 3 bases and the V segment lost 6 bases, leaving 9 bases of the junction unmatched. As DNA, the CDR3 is TGTGCCAGCAGGAAGACTAGCGACCGAAAAGAGACCCAGTACTTC. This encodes CASRKTSDRKETQYF.

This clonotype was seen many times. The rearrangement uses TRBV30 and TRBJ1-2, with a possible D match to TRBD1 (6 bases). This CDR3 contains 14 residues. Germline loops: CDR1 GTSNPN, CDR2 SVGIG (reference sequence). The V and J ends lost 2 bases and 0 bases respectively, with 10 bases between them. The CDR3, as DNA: TGTGCCTGGAGTTTCCCAGGGGCTAACTATGGCTACACCTTC. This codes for CAWSFPGANYGYTF.

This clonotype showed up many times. The CDR3 region has the DNA TGTGCCAGCGCCTCGGGGAGAAACCAGCCCCAGCATTTT. It encodes CASASGRNQPQHF. The chain employs TRBV6-1 and TRBJ1-5; D call uncertain. This CDR3 has 13 residues. Germline CDR1 and CDR2: MNHNS and SASEGT. The V gene lost 8 bases and the J gene lost 7 bases, with 15 bases spanning the gap.

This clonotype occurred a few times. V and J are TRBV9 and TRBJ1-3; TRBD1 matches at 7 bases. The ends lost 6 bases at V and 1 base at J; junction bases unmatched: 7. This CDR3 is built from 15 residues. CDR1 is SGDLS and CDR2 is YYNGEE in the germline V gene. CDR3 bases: TGTGCCAGCACTTCAGCAGGGGGGTCTGGAAACACCATATATTTT. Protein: CASTSAGGSGNTIYF.

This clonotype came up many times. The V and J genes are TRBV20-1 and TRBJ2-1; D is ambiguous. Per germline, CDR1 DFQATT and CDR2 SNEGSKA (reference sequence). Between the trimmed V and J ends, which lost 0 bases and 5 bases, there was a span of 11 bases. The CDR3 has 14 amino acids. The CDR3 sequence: CSARDRGRDNEQFF. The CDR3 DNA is TGCAGTGCTAGAGATCGAGGACGGGACAATGAGCAGTTCTTC.

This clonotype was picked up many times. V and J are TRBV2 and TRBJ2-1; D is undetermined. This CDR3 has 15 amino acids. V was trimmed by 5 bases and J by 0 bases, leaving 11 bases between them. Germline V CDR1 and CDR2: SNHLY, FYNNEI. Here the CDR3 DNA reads TGTGCCAGCAGTCTTTTCCGGAGCTCCTACAATGAGCAGTTCTTC. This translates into CASSLFRSSYNEQFF.

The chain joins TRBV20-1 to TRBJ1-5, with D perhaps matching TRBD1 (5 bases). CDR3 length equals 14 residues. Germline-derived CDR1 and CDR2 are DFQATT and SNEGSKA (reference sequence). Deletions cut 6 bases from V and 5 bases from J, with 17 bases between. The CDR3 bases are TGCAGTGCCTCCGCCGACAGACACCATCAGCCCCAGCATTTT. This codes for CSASADRHHQPQHF.

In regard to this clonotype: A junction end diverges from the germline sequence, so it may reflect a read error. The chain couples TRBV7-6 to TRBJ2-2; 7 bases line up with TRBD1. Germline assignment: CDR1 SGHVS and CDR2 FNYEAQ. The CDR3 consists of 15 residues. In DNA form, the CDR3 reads TGTGCCAGCAGCTTAGGAGGGGGCAACACCGGGGAGCGGTTTTTT. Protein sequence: CASSLGGGNTGERFF.

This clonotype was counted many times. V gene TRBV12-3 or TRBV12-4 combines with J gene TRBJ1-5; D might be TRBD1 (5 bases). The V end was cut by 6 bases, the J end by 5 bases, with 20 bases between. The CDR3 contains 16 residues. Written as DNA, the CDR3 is TGTGCCAGCAGCCCTCACGGGGGGGGATTTGATCAGCCCCAGCATTTT. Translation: CASSPHGGGFDQPQHF.

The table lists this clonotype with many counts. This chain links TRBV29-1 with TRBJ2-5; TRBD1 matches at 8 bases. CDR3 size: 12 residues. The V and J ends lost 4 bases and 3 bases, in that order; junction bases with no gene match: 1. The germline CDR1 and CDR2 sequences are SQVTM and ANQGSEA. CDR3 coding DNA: TGCAGCGTTGCAGGGGGCGAAGAGACCCAGTACTTC. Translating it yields CSVAGGEETQYF.

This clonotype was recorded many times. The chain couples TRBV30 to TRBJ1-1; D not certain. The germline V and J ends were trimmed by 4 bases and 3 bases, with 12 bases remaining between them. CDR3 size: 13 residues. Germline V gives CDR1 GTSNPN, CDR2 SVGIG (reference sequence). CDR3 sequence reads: CAWKAWRDTEAFF. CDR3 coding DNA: TGTGCCTGGAAAGCCTGGCGGGACACTGAAGCTTTCTTT.